The 31 T cell receptor beta chains below all came from one sample that was sequenced in a study of blood T cell repertoires in COVID-19. The assay was immunoSEQ multiplex PCR, and TCRdb's table has in-frame clones only and misses some. The table shows nearly 95,000 clones, with around 86% occurring only once. The sequencing input was peripheral blood. These receptor sequences come from a woman older than 75 with acute or convalescent COVID-19.

The chain employs TRBV11-2 and TRBJ2-2, with a weak D call TRBD1 (5 bases). The germline gives CDR1 SGHAT, CDR2 FQNNGV. This CDR3 is built from 14 residues. Trimming stripped 8 bases from V and 4 bases from J, with 14 bases between. This CDR3 reads CASSGIMGTGELFF. In DNA form, the CDR3 reads TGTGCCAGCTCAGGGATTATGGGCACCGGGGAGCTGTTTTTT.

CDR3 region: CASKVGAGEKLFF. The CDR3 nucleotides read TGTGCCAGCAAGGTGGGAGCTGGTGAAAAACTGTTTTTT. The J gene is TRBJ1-4, the V gene TRBV27; no clear D. Germline V gives CDR1 MNHEY, CDR2 SMNVEV (reference sequence). V was pared by 7 bases and J by 7 bases, with 13 bases between. CDR3 length: 13 amino acids.

This chain links TRBV13 with TRBJ2-7, with 7 positions matching TRBD2. The CDR3 is 14 amino acids. V lost 5 bases and J lost 0; bases outside the gene matches: 4. In germline, CDR1 is PRHDT, CDR2 FYEKMQ (reference sequence). CDR3 loop: CASSPGRSSYEQYF. CDR3 nucleotides: TGTGCCAGCAGCCCCGGGAGGAGCTCCTACGAGCAGTACTTC.

Here the CDR3 DNA reads TGTGCCAGCAGTCAATGGACTAGCGGGTCCTCTGGGGCCAACGTCCTGACTTTC. This sequence encodes CASSQWTSGSSGANVLTF. The chain carries TRBV2 and TRBJ2-6; 11 nucleotides match TRBD2. V was pared by 5 bases and J by 0 bases, with 6 bases of the junction left unmatched. This CDR3 has 18 residues. CDR1 and CDR2 (germline): SNHLY, FYNNEI.

V and J are TRBV2 and TRBJ1-2, with D hard to call. Germline CDR1 SNHLY, CDR2 FYNNEI. The V and J ends lost 3 bases and 2 bases respectively, with 10 bases between them. The CDR3 length is 14 residues. CDR3 residues: CASSERGSNYGYTF. The CDR3 DNA reads as TGTGCCAGCAGTGAGAGAGGGTCCAACTATGGCTACACCTTC.

The CDR3 DNA sequence: TGTGCCAGTAGTCAGAGACGGGGAACGGACACCGGGGAGCTGTTTTTT. Its protein is CASSQRRGTDTGELFF. The V and J genes are TRBV19 and TRBJ2-2; weak D call: TRBD2 (5 bases). Germline V gene lookup returns CDR1 LNHDA and CDR2 SQIVND (reference sequence). With 5 bases removed from V and 3 bases from J, the gap between germline ends came to 16 bases. The CDR3 has 16 residues. Using reference TRBV19 and TRBJ2-2 for the parts outside the CDR3, the full variable domain is DGGITQSPKYLFRKEGQNVTLSCEQNLNHDAMYWYRQDPGQGLRLIYYSQIVNDFQKGDIAEGYSVSREKKESFPLTVTSAQKNPTAFYLCASSQRRGTDTGELFFGEGSRLTVL.

The J gene is TRBJ1-2, the V gene TRBV19; no definite D call. Trimming took off 4 bases at V and 7 bases at J, with 13 bases between the two ends. The CDR3 runs to 13 residues. Germline V gives CDR1 LNHDA, CDR2 SQIVND (reference sequence). The CDR3 protein is CASSTQPVSGYTF. The CDR3 nucleotides read TGTGCCAGTAGTACCCAACCGGTGAGTGGCTACACCTTC.

This chain links TRBV30 with TRBJ2-3, with D tentatively TRBD2 (6 bases). Germline-derived CDR1 and CDR2 are GTSNPN and SVGIG (reference sequence). V was shortened by 4 bases and J by 5 bases, with 10 bases between the two germline ends. The CDR3 has 12 amino acids. For the CDR3, the DNA is TGTGCCTGGACTCATAGCGGAGATACGCAGTATTTT. This codes for CAWTHSGDTQYF.

The V and J genes are TRBV9 and TRBJ2-3; no clear D. The CDR3 runs 17 residues. Trimming shortened V by 2 bases and J by 0 bases, and 16 bases separated the two germline ends. The germline V gene encodes CDR1 SGDLS and CDR2 YYNGEE. The CDR3 here is CASSVTGGAPSTDTQYF. CDR3 in DNA: TGTGCCAGCAGCGTTACCGGCGGAGCGCCGAGCACAGATACGCAGTATTTT.

V gene TRBV6-1 combines with J gene TRBJ1-2, with D unclear. This CDR3 spans 12 amino acids. Trimming pared 0 bases from V and 6 bases from J, leaving 5 bases between. Germline V gene lookup returns CDR1 MNHNS and CDR2 SASEGT. The CDR3 is CASSEAGDGYTF. The DNA for the CDR3 is TGTGCCAGCAGTGAAGCCGGTGATGGCTACACCTTC.

The chain recombines TRBV3-1 (or the pseudogene TRBV3-2) with TRBJ1-1; 9 nucleotides line up with TRBD1. This CDR3 has 16 residues. V shed 0 bases, J shed 4 bases, and the junction held 6 bases outside the gene matches. Germline values: CDR1 LGHDT, CDR2 YNNKEL (reference sequence). The DNA for the CDR3 is TGTGCCAGCAGCCAAGATCGTCGGACAGGGGTCACTGAAGCTTTCTTT. Residues: CASSQDRRTGVTEAFF.

V and J are TRBV3-1 (or the pseudogene TRBV3-2) and TRBJ2-5; the match to TRBD1 covers 10 bases. This CDR3 contains 15 residues. CDR1 is LGHDT and CDR2 is YNNKEL in the germline V gene (reference sequence). J gave up 5 bases and V 8 bases, and 11 bases lay outside the gene matches. As DNA, the CDR3 is TGTGCCAGCTCATCTCGACAGGGGGCTTGGGAGACCCAGTACTTC. This sequence encodes CASSSRQGAWETQYF.

The chain recombines TRBV19 with TRBJ1-5; TRBD1 matches at 8 bases. Trimming took 6 bases from V and 4 from J; bases not matched to a gene: 2. In germline, CDR1 is LNHDA, CDR2 SQIVND (reference sequence). This CDR3 is built from 13 residues. The CDR3 spells CASRGTGNQPQHF. The CDR3 DNA reads TGTGCCAGTAGGGGGACAGGAAATCAGCCCCAGCATTTT. The whole variable domain, filled in from reference TRBV19 and TRBJ1-5, reads DGGITQSPKYLFRKEGQNVTLSCEQNLNHDAMYWYRQDPGQGLRLIYYSQIVNDFQKGDIAEGYSVSREKKESFPLTVTSAQKNPTAFYLCASRGTGNQPQHFGDGTRLSIL.

Only a few counts were recorded for this clone. The chain joins TRBV19 to TRBJ2-1; 12 bases align to TRBD2. Trimming at V came to 3 bases and at J to 0 bases, leaving 15 bases not matched to a gene. The CDR3 extends over 21 amino acids. Per germline, CDR1 LNHDA and CDR2 SQIVND (reference sequence). The CDR3, as DNA: TGTGCCAGTAGTATCAGTAACGCTGGACTAGCGGGACCCAACTCCTACAATGAGCAGTTCTTC. Its protein is CASSISNAGLAGPNSYNEQFF.

The chain uses TRBV6-5 and TRBJ2-5, with no clear D. With 7 bases removed from V and 5 bases from J, the gap between germline ends came to 14 bases. The CDR3 spans 13 residues. The germline CDR1 and CDR2 sequences are MNHEY and SVGAGI. The CDR3 reads CASKNPARETQYF. In DNA form, the CDR3 reads TGTGCCAGCAAAAATCCTGCGCGGGAGACCCAGTACTTC.

This sequence joins TRBV11-2 and TRBJ2-3, with D possibly matching TRBD1 (5 bases). Looked up from germline, CDR1 is SGHAT and CDR2 is FQNNGV. The V end lost 0 bases, the J end lost 3 bases, and 10 bases lay between the germline ends. This CDR3 spans 15 amino acids. The chain's CDR3 is CASSLDSGWTDTQYF. In DNA form, the CDR3 reads TGTGCCAGCAGCTTAGATTCAGGGTGGACAGATACGCAGTATTTT.

V and J are TRBV28 and TRBJ2-2; 8 bases fit TRBD1. Germline loops: CDR1 MDHEN, CDR2 SYDVKM. The CDR3 spans 17 residues. The V gene end was trimmed by 4 bases and the J gene end by 1 base; junction bases not matched to a gene: 8. The CDR3, as DNA: TGTGCCAGCAGTTCGGGACAGGCCCTAATGAACACCGGGGAGCTGTTTTTT. Protein product: CASSSGQALMNTGELFF. The whole variable domain, filled in from reference TRBV28 and TRBJ2-2, reads DVKVTQSSRYLVKRTGEKVFLECVQDMDHENMFWYRQDPGLGLRLIYFSYDVKMKEKGDIPEGYSVSREKKERFSLILESASTNQTSMYLCASSSGQALMNTGELFFGEGSRLTVL.

This chain joins TRBV29-1 and TRBJ1-1, with TRBD1 as a possible D gene (6 bases). Trimming removed 0 bases from V and 6 bases from J, with 14 bases in between. The length of the CDR3 is 14 residues. CDR1 and CDR2 (germline): SQVTM, ANQGSEA. DNA for the CDR3: TGCAGCGTTGAAGATTCCCGGACAGTGGCTGAAGCTTTCTTT. Translated: CSVEDSRTVAEAFF.

The chain is built from TRBV2 and TRBJ1-5; maybe TRBD1 (6 bases). V lost 5 bases to trimming and J lost 3 bases, with 17 bases between them. This CDR3 has 16 residues. Germline V lookup: CDR1 SNHLY, CDR2 FYNNEI. CDR3 protein: CASSKGGGRNNQPQHF. In DNA form, the CDR3 reads TGTGCCAGCAGTAAAGGGGGGGGTAGGAACAATCAGCCCCAGCATTTT.

The rearrangement links TRBV7-2 to TRBJ2-7; 7 nucleotides align to TRBD1. CDR3 length: 14 amino acids. CDR1 is SGHTA, CDR2 FQGNSA, per germline. With 5 bases clipped from V and 3 bases from J, the junction kept 7 bases outside the gene matches. The CDR3 DNA reads as TGTGCCAGCAGCCCCCTCGCAGGGGGCTACGAGCAGTACTTC. Translated, it gives CASSPLAGGYEQYF. The full variable domain, rest sourced from reference TRBV7-2 and TRBJ2-7, is GAGVSQSPSNKVTEKGKDVELRCDPISGHTALYWYRQSLGQGLEFLIYFQGNSAPDKSGLPSDRFSAERTGGSVSTLTIQRTQQEDSAVYLCASSPLAGGYEQYFGPGTRLTVT.

The genes are TRBV7-6 and TRBJ1-4, with D maybe TRBD1 (5 bases). CDR3 length: 19 residues. Germline V gene data show CDR1 as SGHVS and CDR2 as FNYEAQ. Trimming left V 5 bases short and J 1 base short, with 23 bases between. Here the CDR3 DNA reads TGTGCCAGCAGCCTTACCTTAATGAGGGCCGGGGGAACTAATGAAAAACTGTTTTTT. Translated: CASSLTLMRAGGTNEKLFF.

The CDR3 region is CTSSQDVRTGTYEQYF. The CDR3 DNA reads TGCACCAGCAGCCAAGATGTCCGGACAGGGACCTACGAGCAGTACTTC. The chain combines TRBV1 with TRBJ2-7; the table names TRBD1, a call not compared with the DNA. TRBV1 is classified as a pseudogene. The CDR3 covers 16 residues.

The CDR3 DNA follows: TGTGCCAGCAGCCCCCGACAGGGTTTGAATTCACCCCTCCACTTT. Its protein product is CASSPRQGLNSPLHF. The V gene is TRBV7-9, the J gene TRBJ1-6; 7 positions match TRBD1. Germline V gene sequence: CDR1 SEHNR, CDR2 FQNEAQ (reference sequence). Losses at the gene ends were 5 bases for V and 7 bases for J; bases not matched to a gene: 8. This CDR3 is built from 15 residues. The full variable domain, with the rest looked up from reference TRBV7-9 and TRBJ1-6, is DTGVSQNPRHKITKRGQNVTFRCDPISEHNRLYWYRQTLGQGPEFLTYFQNEAQLEKSRLLSDRFSAERPKGSFSTLEIQRTEQGDSAMYLCASSPRQGLNSPLHFGNGTRLTVT.

The rearrangement uses TRBV24-1 and TRBJ1-2, with unresolved D. This CDR3 has 13 residues. CDR1 and CDR2 (germline): KGHDR, SFDVKD. V lost 3 bases and J lost 8, with 12 bases in between. The CDR3 spells CATSDGLTEGYTF. The CDR3 DNA is TGTGCCACCAGTGATGGGTTAACGGAGGGCTACACCTTC.

Note on this clone: This specimen includes other DNA sequences encoding the same CDR3. The chain is built from TRBV12-3 or TRBV12-4 and TRBJ2-5; a possible D gene is TRBD1 (6 bases). This CDR3 comprises 11 residues. The V and J ends lost 6 bases and 5 bases respectively, with 7 bases between them. CDR3 DNA sequence: TGTGCCAGCAGGAGGGGGGAGACCCAGTACTTC. It yields the protein CASRRGETQYF.

V is TRBV19 and J is TRBJ2-3; the D gene is possibly TRBD2 (7 bases). Between the trimmed V and J ends, which lost 1 base and 4 bases, there was a span of 15 bases. Germline CDR1 and CDR2: LNHDA and SQIVND (reference sequence). This CDR3 region has 16 residues. This chain's CDR3 is CASSIARGALADTQYF. The CDR3 nucleotides read TGTGCCAGTAGTATAGCTCGGGGGGCGCTGGCAGATACGCAGTATTTT.

This chain uses TRBV2 with TRBJ2-1; a weak D match, TRBD1 (6 bases). Deletions cut 6 bases from V and 1 base from J, with 10 bases between. CDR1 and CDR2 (germline): SNHLY, FYNNEI. The CDR3 is 14 residues long. The CDR3 reads CASRLQGSYNEQFF. Here the CDR3 DNA reads TGTGCCAGCAGACTACAGGGTTCCTACAATGAGCAGTTCTTC. Looking up the rest from reference TRBV2 and TRBJ2-1 gives the full variable domain: EPEVTQTPSHQVTQMGQEVILRCVPISNHLYFYWYRQILGQKVEFLVSFYNNEISEKSEIFDDQFSVERPDGSNFTLKIRSTKLEDSAMYFCASRLQGSYNEQFFGPGTRLTVL.

V usage is TRBV4-1 and J usage is TRBJ1-2; 9 bases align to TRBD1. CDR1 and CDR2 from the germline V gene are MGHRA and YSYEKL. The CDR3 is 15 amino acids. The junction had 2 bases not matched to a gene; V was cut back by 3 bases and J by 0 bases. CDR3 loop: CASSQGQGANYGYTF. Written as DNA, the CDR3 is TGCGCCAGCAGCCAGGGACAGGGCGCTAACTATGGCTACACCTTC.

The chain carries TRBV9 and TRBJ2-1; 8 bases agree with TRBD2. Per the germline V gene, CDR1 is SGDLS and CDR2 is YYNGEE. This CDR3 spans 14 amino acids. The J segment lost 4 bases and the V segment lost 4 bases, leaving 4 bases of the junction unmatched. The DNA for the CDR3 is TGTGCCAGCAGCCATAGCGGGACGTACAATGAGCAGTTCTTC. It codes for CASSHSGTYNEQFF.

This rearrangement joins TRBV15 to TRBJ2-5, with 8 bases that match TRBD2. This CDR3 has 16 amino acids. CDR1 is LNHNV, CDR2 YYDKDF, per germline (reference sequence). J was trimmed by 2 bases and V by 8 bases; bases with no gene match: 13. The CDR3 DNA follows: TGTGCCACCCGCCGAGGCCGCGGGGGGAATCAAGAGACCCAGTACTTC. It yields the protein CATRRGRGGNQETQYF. The full variable domain, in which reference TRBV15 and TRBJ2-5 provide the parts outside the CDR3, is DAMVIQNPRYQVTQFGKPVTLSCSQTLNHNVMYWYQQKSSQAPKLLFHYYDKDFNNEADTPDNFQSRRPNTSFCFLDIRSPGLGDTAMYLCATRRGRGGNQETQYFGPGTRLLVL.

The rearrangement joins TRBV15 to TRBJ1-5; a weak D match, TRBD1 (6 bases). Germline V CDR1 and CDR2: LNHNV, YYDKDF (reference sequence). The V end lost 1 base, the J end lost 3 bases, and 7 bases lay between the germline ends. The CDR3 spans 14 residues. The CDR3 protein is CATSRGTVNQPQHF. The CDR3 DNA follows: TGTGCCACCAGCAGAGGGACAGTCAATCAGCCCCAGCATTTT.